This is a list of T cell receptor beta chains from one sample in a study of shared clonotypes between healthy human individuals. Only in-frame clones appear in the TCRdb table, and some are missing; sequencing was by immunoSEQ multiplex PCR. The sample includes 550,000 to 700,000 clones, 73% of them seen just once. Material: memory CD4+ T cells sorted from blood. These TCRs come from a woman aged 30 to 39 in good health. The CDR3 runs from the conserved cysteine through the conserved F or W. The D gene is left open where the match is weak. Clone size appears in some rows only: once, few, many, or a class for an expanded clone.

size	D	V	J	CDR3	DNA
NA	TRBD2	TRBV9	TRBJ2-3	CASSVQAGGPSDTQYF	TGTGCCAGCAGCGTGCAGGCGGGAGGGCCTTCAGATACGCAGTATTTT
NA	NA	TRBV7-2	TRBJ1-3	CASSFFGGNTIYF	TGTGCCAGCAGCTTTTTTGGCGGAAACACCATATATTTT
few	TRBD2	TRBV5-1	TRBJ2-7	CASSLGTSGNEQYF	TGCGCCAGCAGCTTGGGGACTAGCGGGAACGAGCAGTACTTC
NA	TRBD2	TRBV30	TRBJ2-5	CAWTAAGLAGTHTQYF	TGTGCCTGGACCGCTGCCGGACTAGCGGGGACGCACACCCAGTACTTC
NA	NA	TRBV19	TRBJ2-1	CASSLGSSSYNEQFF	TGTGCCAGTAGCCTTGGATCAAGCTCCTACAATGAGCAGTTCTTC
NA	NA	TRBV19	TRBJ1-2	CASSPAGGHDYGYTF	TGTGCCAGTAGCCCGGCGGGGGGGCACGACTATGGCTACACCTTC
NA	NA	TRBV11-3	TRBJ2-2	CASSSGGVFPGELFF	TGTGCCAGCAGCTCCGGTGGAGTATTCCCCGGGGAGCTGTTTTTT
NA	NA	TRBV11-2	TRBJ2-2	CASSFDLTGELFF	TGTGCCAGCAGCTTTGATCTCACCGGGGAGCTGTTTTTT
NA	TRBD2	TRBV5-4	TRBJ2-4	CASSYSGLAGGPENIQYF	TGTGCCAGCAGCTACTCCGGACTAGCGGGAGGGCCTGAAAACATTCAGTACTTC
few	NA	TRBV6-1	TRBJ2-2	CASSADQTGELFF	TGTGCCAGCTCGGCAGATCAAACCGGGGAGCTGTTTTTT
NA	NA	TRBV19	TRBJ1-1	CASSLRGRAFF	TGTGCCAGTAGCCTCCGGGGCCGAGCTTTCTTT
few	TRBD2	TRBV19	TRBJ2-3	CASSAAGEAQYF	TGTGCCAGTAGTGCCGCGGGAGAAGCGCAGTATTTT
NA	NA	TRBV6-1	TRBJ2-7	CASSEAGQIYEQYF	TGTGCCAGCAGTGAAGCTGGACAGATCTACGAGCAGTACTTC
NA	NA	TRBV30	TRBJ2-1	CAWSPLSGERGEQFF	TGTGCCTGGAGCCCTCTGTCGGGAGAGCGCGGTGAGCAGTTCTTC
NA	NA	TRBV5-4	TRBJ1-4	CASSRWTDEKLFF	TGTGCCAGCAGCCGGTGGACTGACGAAAAACTGTTTTTT
few	TRBD2	TRBV19	TRBJ2-7	CASSIGLAGRWNEQYF	TGTGCCAGTAGTATCGGACTAGCGGGAAGGTGGAACGAGCAGTACTTC
NA	NA	TRBV29-1	TRBJ2-5	CSVEQGGWETQYF	TGCAGCGTTGAACAGGGTGGGTGGGAGACCCAGTACTTC
NA	TRBD1	TRBV19	TRBJ1-2	CASSVDREGGYTF	TGTGCCAGTAGTGTGGACAGGGAGGGTGGCTACACCTTC
NA	NA	TRBV28	TRBJ2-3	CASSRSGSGDTDTQYF	TGTGCCAGCAGTCGATCAGGTAGCGGAGACACAGATACGCAGTATTTT
NA	NA	TRBV30	TRBJ2-2	CAWSSLANTGELFF	TGTGCCTGGAGTTCTCTAGCTAACACCGGGGAGCTGTTTTTT
few	TRBD1	TRBV5-5	TRBJ2-7	CASSLDGTGGIREQYF	TGTGCCAGCAGCTTGGATGGGACAGGGGGGATTCGAGAGCAGTACTTC
NA	NA	TRBV7-9	TRBJ2-2	CASSFQVGEANTGELFF	TGTGCCAGCAGCTTCCAGGTTGGGGAGGCGAACACCGGGGAGCTGTTTTTT
NA	NA	TRBV28	TRBJ1-3	CASGGQGNTIYF	TGTGCCAGCGGGGGTCAGGGAAACACCATATATTTT
once	NA	TRBV7-3	TRBJ1-5	CASSSRPANQPQHF	TGTGCCAGCAGCTCGAGGCCTGCGAATCAGCCCCAGCATTTT
NA	NA	TRBV6-6	TRBJ2-2	CASDIGGDTGELFF	TGTGCCAGCGATATCGGCGGGGACACCGGGGAGCTGTTTTTT
NA	TRBD2	TRBV5-1	TRBJ2-3	CASSRGLADRTDTQYF	TGCGCCAGCAGCCGGGGACTAGCGGATAGGACAGATACGCAGTATTTT
NA	NA	TRBV5-1	TRBJ2-1	CASSHQRQTGYAFF	TGCGCCAGCAGCCACCAGAGACAGACCGGTTACGCGTTCTTC
few	NA	TRBV7-8	TRBJ2-6	CANGTASSGANVLTF	TGTGCCAACGGGACTGCCTCCTCTGGGGCCAACGTCCTGACTTTC
NA	NA	TRBV6-5	TRBJ2-2	CASKGHTGELFF	TGTGCCAGCAAAGGGCACACCGGGGAGCTGTTTTTT
NA	NA	TRBV5-6	TRBJ2-2	CASSTYLWQGAGELFF	TGTGCCAGCAGCACGTACCTGTGGCAGGGCGCCGGGGAGCTGTTTTTT
NA	NA	TRBV6-1	TRBJ1-4	CASSDRAREKLFF	TGTGCCAGCAGTGACAGGGCGCGGGAAAAACTGTTTTTT
NA	NA	TRBV4-1	TRBJ1-2	CASSQDSAGNYGYTF	TGCGCCAGCAGCCAAGATTCGGCCGGGAACTATGGCTACACCTTC
once	NA	TRBV11-2	TRBJ1-5	CASSLSRGAGQPQHF	TGTGCCAGCAGCTTAAGCCGGGGGGCTGGGCAGCCCCAGCATTTT
NA	NA	TRBV27	TRBJ2-3	CASSILRALGSTDTQYF	TGTGCCAGCAGTATACTTCGGGCCCTAGGCAGCACAGATACGCAGTATTTT
NA	NA	TRBV29-1	TRBJ2-4	CSARTYLAKNIQYF	TGCAGCGCCCGGACTTATTTAGCCAAAAACATTCAGTACTTC
NA	TRBD2	TRBV10-3	TRBJ2-7	CAISESAGGNYEQYF	TGTGCCATCAGTGAGTCCGCGGGAGGCAATTACGAGCAGTACTTC
NA	NA	TRBV10-3	TRBJ2-3	CAIRTTGTSTDTQYF	TGTGCCATCAGAACCACAGGGACTAGCACAGATACGCAGTATTTT
many	NA	TRBV28	TRBJ2-7	CASSSSHYEQYF	TGTGCCAGCAGCTCTTCCCACTACGAGCAGTACTTC
NA	TRBD1	TRBV19	TRBJ1-5	CASSTETGAQPQHF	TGTGCCAGTAGTACAGAGACAGGGGCTCAGCCCCAGCATTTT
once	TRBD1	TRBV15	TRBJ1-5	CATSRDFDRGLLQPQHF	TGTGCCACCAGCAGAGATTTCGACAGGGGGCTTCTTCAGCCCCAGCATTTT
NA	NA	TRBV9	TRBJ1-2	CASSVYQLSFPYGYTF	TGTGCCAGCAGCGTCTACCAGCTATCATTCCCATATGGCTACACCTTC
once	NA	TRBV19	TRBJ2-2	CASSRFGVRDTGELFF	TGTGCCAGTAGTAGATTCGGTGTCAGGGACACCGGGGAGCTGTTTTTT